A selection of T cell receptor beta chains follows, all from one sample in a study of T cells in Graves' hyperthyroidism and ophthalmopathy. TCRdb analysed the multiplex PCR reads with MiXCR anew, one entry per CDR3 protein. The data hold about 420,000 distinct CDR3 sequences, with 12% to 15% observed a single time. The material sequenced was blood. Receptor source: a woman aged 18 to 35 with Graves' hyperthyroidism. The CDR3 runs from the conserved cysteine through the conserved F or W. The D gene is left open where the match is weak. Clone size appears in some rows only: once, few, many, or a class for an expanded clone.

>few|-|TRBV29-1|TRBJ1-2|15
TGCAGCGTTGAAGATGCGGCAGATGAGAACTATGGCTACACCTTC
CSVEDAADENYGYTF
>many|TRBD1|TRBV12-5|TRBJ1-5|20
TGTGCTAGTGGTTCAGCCCGGCAACTAGCAGGGGGGGATAGCAATCAGCCCCAGCATTTT
CASGSARQLAGGDSNQPQHF
>many|-|TRBV20-1|TRBJ1-5|12
TGCAGTGCTAGACGGGACCATCAGCCCCAGCATTTT
CSARRDHQPQHF
>few|TRBD2|TRBV3-1|TRBJ2-7|16
TGTGCCAGCAGCCTGTTGAGGACTAGCGGACCCTACGGGCAGTACTTC
CASSLLRTSGPYGQYF
>-|-|TRBV6-2/TRBV6-3|TRBJ2-3|14
TGTGCCAGCAGTTCCCCGAACAGGGTTGATACGCAGTATTTT
CASSSPNRVDTQYF
>many|-|TRBV15|TRBJ2-7|14
TGTGCCACCAGCATATTGGGGGGACCCTACGAGCAGTACTTC
CATSILGGPYEQYF
>many|-|TRBV20-1|TRBJ2-3|13
TGCAGTGCTAGCGCAGCGACCACAGATACGCAGTATTTT
CSASAATTDTQYF
>-|-|TRBV4-3|TRBJ1-2|15
TGCGCCAGCAGCCAAGATATGGGTTTCGGCTATGGCTACACCTTC
CASSQDMGFGYGYTF
>many|TRBD1|TRBV5-1|TRBJ1-1|15
TGCGCCAGCAGCTTGAGACAGGGTATAAGCACTGAAGCTTTCTTT
CASSLRQGISTEAFF
>many|TRBD2|TRBV5-1|TRBJ2-3|16
TGCGCCAGCAGCTCGGTGGAGCGGGAGAGCACAGATACGCAGTATTTT
CASSSVERESTDTQYF
>many|-|TRBV27|TRBJ1-6|17
TGTGCCAGCAGTCCCTGGACAGCGAGCTCCTATAATTCACCCCTCCACTTT
CASSPWTASSYNSPLHF
>few|-|TRBV19|TRBJ2-7|12
TGTGCCAGCTCCCGGGGAAACTACGAGCAGTACTTC
CASSRGNYEQYF
>few|-|TRBV6-2/TRBV6-3|TRBJ1-4|15
TGTGCCAGCAGTTACTACGCACCTCCTAATGAAAAACTGTTTTTT
CASSYYAPPNEKLFF
>few|-|TRBV4-3|TRBJ1-2|16
TGCGCCAGCAGCCAAGGGCCGGGATTAGCCCTCTATGGCTACACCTTC
CASSQGPGLALYGYTF
>many|-|TRBV7-6|TRBJ2-1|13
TGTGCCAGCAGCTTAGCGCTAGAAAATGAGCAGTTCTTC
CASSLALENEQFF
>-|-|TRBV6-1|TRBJ1-2|15
TGTGCCAGCAGTGAAAGACGGACGGAAAACTATGGCTACACCTTC
CASSERRTENYGYTF
>many|-|TRBV6-6|TRBJ2-7|15
TGTGCCAGCAGTTACTCGGGGGACGGAGCCTACGAGCAGTACTTC
CASSYSGDGAYEQYF
>many|-|TRBV2|TRBJ1-5|15
TGTGCCAGCAGTGAGGCGGGAGGTCGCAATCAGCCCCAGCATTTT
CASSEAGGRNQPQHF
>few|-|TRBV6-1|TRBJ2-1|14
TGTGCCAGCAGGCCCGACGGACGGGGCCATGAGCAGTTCTTC
CASRPDGRGHEQFF
>many|TRBD2|TRBV11-2|TRBJ2-3|17
TGTGCCAGCAGCTCTCATGGGGCGGGAGAGCGCACAGATACGCAGTATTTT
CASSSHGAGERTDTQYF
>many|TRBD2|TRBV4-3|TRBJ2-3|16
TGCGCCAGCAGCCAAGGGCTAGCGGGCAGCACAGATACGCAGTATTTT
CASSQGLAGSTDTQYF
>few|TRBD1|TRBV5-1|TRBJ2-5|14
TGCGCCAGCAGCTTGGAACAGGGGCAGGAGACCCAGTACTTC
CASSLEQGQETQYF
>many|-|TRBV6-1|TRBJ2-7|15
TGTGCCAGCAGTGAAGAAACCTCGGGATCTAATGAGCAGTACTTC
CASSEETSGSNEQYF
>many|TRBD1|TRBV27|TRBJ2-7|13
TGTGCCAGCAGTTCTGGACAGGGGGTCGAGCAGTACTTC
CASSSGQGVEQYF
>many|-|TRBV7-8|TRBJ1-2|15
TGTGCCAGCAGCTTAGACGGGACCCGTGACTATGGCTACACCTTC
CASSLDGTRDYGYTF
>many|TRBD1|TRBV6-5|TRBJ2-7|15
TGTGCCAGCAGTTACTCGGACAGGATTTCCTACGAGCAGTACTTC
CASSYSDRISYEQYF
>few|-|TRBV25-1|TRBJ1-2|12
TGTGCCAGCAGTGAAGGGAGCCTAGGCTACACCTTC
CASSEGSLGYTF
>many|-|TRBV6-2/TRBV6-3|TRBJ1-5|15
TGTGCCAGCAGTTACAGGGGAATGAACAATCAGCCCCAGCATTTT
CASSYRGMNNQPQHF
>many|TRBD2|TRBV2|TRBJ2-7|17
TGTGCCAGCAGCCCCCCCGGGACTAGCAGGCGAGTCTACGAGCAGTACTTC
CASSPPGTSRRVYEQYF
>many|TRBD1|TRBV5-4|TRBJ2-4|14
TGTGCCAGCAGCGCCGACAGGGACAAAAACATTCAGTACTTC
CASSADRDKNIQYF
>-|TRBD2|TRBV12-3/TRBV12-4|TRBJ2-3|18
TGTGCCAGCAGTTTTCTAGCGGGAGGGCCGGTATTGACAGATACGCAGTATTTT
CASSFLAGGPVLTDTQYF
>many|-|TRBV28|TRBJ2-1|14
TGTGCCAGCAGTAGCTCGGGGGTTCACAATGAGCAGTTCTTC
CASSSSGVHNEQFF
>many|-|TRBV11-2|TRBJ2-4|14
TGTGCCAGCAGCTCCCTGAGAAGCGTGGGCATTCAGTACTTC
CASSSLRSVGIQYF
>few|TRBD1|TRBV29-1|TRBJ1-2|15
TGCAGCGTTGAAATCCTGGACAGGGTTTACTATGGCTACACCTTC
CSVEILDRVYYGYTF
>-|TRBD1|TRBV4-2|TRBJ1-1|16
TGTGCCAGCAGCCAGGAATCCGGGACAGGTTTTACTGAAGCTTTCTTT
CASSQESGTGFTEAFF
>many|-|TRBV13|TRBJ1-1|14
TGTGCCAGCAGCTCAGAGCAAGTCGGCACTGAAGCTTTCTTT
CASSSEQVGTEAFF
>many|-|TRBV12-3/TRBV12-4|TRBJ1-6|14
TGTGCCAGCAGTTTCCAGTCCCATAATTCACCCCTCCACTTT
CASSFQSHNSPLHF
>-|TRBD2|TRBV2|TRBJ2-3|18
TGTGCCAGCAGTGACATCGGGACTAGCGGGAGTAGCACAGATACGCAGTATTTT
CASSDIGTSGSSTDTQYF
>-|-|TRBV2|TRBJ1-1|13
TGTGCCAGCAATCCACAGGAAGACACTGAAGCTTTCTTT
CASNPQEDTEAFF
>-|TRBD2|TRBV7-9|TRBJ2-2|15
TGTGCCAGCAGCTGGACCGGGGGGGACACCGGGGAGCTGTTTTTT
CASSWTGGDTGELFF
>few|-|TRBV20-1|TRBJ2-1|12
TGCAGTGCTAGTATGCATAGCAATGAGCAGTTCTTC
CSASMHSNEQFF
>-|-|TRBV9|TRBJ1-2|17
TGTGCCAGCAGCGTAGGGGGATCAGCGCTAGCTAACTATGGCTACACCTTC
CASSVGGSALANYGYTF
>-|-|TRBV6-1|TRBJ1-2|13
TGTGCCAGCAGTGAAGCGTCCGGGCGCGGCTACACCTTC
CASSEASGRGYTF
>few|-|TRBV7-2|TRBJ1-2|13
TGTGCCAGCAGCCTACAGGCCACCTATGGCTACACCTTC
CASSLQATYGYTF
>many|-|TRBV18|TRBJ1-5|13
TGTGCCAGCTCACCCTTTAAGGATCAGCCCCAGCATTTT
CASSPFKDQPQHF
>many|TRBD2|TRBV12-3/TRBV12-4|TRBJ2-7|15
TGTGCCAGCAGTTTTGAGGCTAGCGGGAGGTACGAGCAGTACTTC
CASSFEASGRYEQYF
>-|-|TRBV15|TRBJ1-4|14
TGTGCCACCAGCAGAGAAATTCTAAATGAAAAACTGTTTTTT
CATSREILNEKLFF
>many|TRBD2|TRBV29-1|TRBJ2-3|18
TGCAGCGTCGCTAACCCGGGACTAGCGGGAGTAACCACAGATACGCAGTATTTT
CSVANPGLAGVTTDTQYF
>-|-|TRBV18|TRBJ1-3|15
TGTGCCAGCTCACCACCGAGCAGCTCTGGAAACACCATATATTTT
CASSPPSSSGNTIYF
>-|-|TRBV7-9|TRBJ1-4|14
TGTGCCAGCAGCTCGCCGGAGGGAGGTGAAAAACTGTTTTTT
CASSSPEGGEKLFF
>many|-|TRBV6-6|TRBJ2-3|16
TGTGCCAGCAGTTATGGGGAGGCCACGAGCACAGATACGCAGTATTTT
CASSYGEATSTDTQYF
>many|-|TRBV7-9|TRBJ2-1|15
TGTGCCAGCAGCCAACTGATGAGCTCCTACAATGAGCAGTTCTTC
CASSQLMSSYNEQFF
>few|TRBD1|TRBV5-1|TRBJ1-2|14
TGCGCCAGCAGCCCCGACAGGGATGGTGCTGGCTACACCTTC
CASSPDRDGAGYTF
>few|TRBD2|TRBV12-3/TRBV12-4|TRBJ2-1|16
TGTGCCAGCAGTCCCATAGGAGGGAGGGCCTACAATGAGCAGTTCTTC
CASSPIGGRAYNEQFF
>-|TRBD2|TRBV4-2|TRBJ2-1|16
TGTGCCAGCAGCCAAGACGTAGCGGGAGGGGGTCATGAGCAGTTCTTC
CASSQDVAGGGHEQFF
>many|-|TRBV3-1|TRBJ1-6|13
TGTGCCAGCAGCCGCAAAATTCGCTCACCCCTCCACTTT
CASSRKIRSPLHF
>-|TRBD1|TRBV12-3/TRBV12-4|TRBJ2-1|16
TGTGCCAGCAGTGGTTCGGACAGGGAGTCCTACAATGAGCAGTTCTTC
CASSGSDRESYNEQFF
>-|-|TRBV6-1|TRBJ2-1|12
TGTGCCAGCAGTTCTGGGGAAGATGAGCAGTTCTTC
CASSSGEDEQFF
>many|-|TRBV20-1|TRBJ2-7|14
TGCAGTGCTCGGGTTGGTTCGACAGTCTACGAGCAGTACTTC
CSARVGSTVYEQYF
>few|-|TRBV7-9|TRBJ1-1|12
TGTGCCAGCAGTCCAGGGGTACTTGAAGCTTTCTTT
CASSPGVLEAFF